This T cell receptor beta chain was profiled in a study of control samples from healthy donors and cancer patients. Generated by immunoSEQ multiplex PCR, the TCRdb table keeps only in-frame clones and is missing some. The repertoire includes under 60,000 clones, about 93% of them detected once, and 20% to 25% sits in the top ten. The sample consisted of PBMCs. The sequence was obtained from a woman between 45 and 60 years old with head and neck cancer.

The DNA of the CDR3 is TGTGCCAGCAGCCCAGGAGGTAGCGGGTACGATACGCAGTATTTT. This gives the protein CASSPGGSGYDTQYF. The genes are TRBV7-3 and TRBJ2-3; 7 nucleotides match TRBD2. Germline-derived CDR1 and CDR2 are SGHTA and FQGTGA. Trimming removed 5 bases from V and 6 bases from J; junction bases left unmatched: 11. This CDR3 spans 15 amino acids.